This passage covers 22 T cell receptor beta chains from one sample sequenced in a study of T-cell memory formation after mild COVID-19. MiXCR, applied by TCRdb to the 5' RACE reads, yields one record per CDR3 protein. Of about 560,000 distinct CDR3 sequences listed, approximately 15% are singletons. Sequencing used PBMCs or a T cell subset sorted from them (not recorded which). The receptors derive from an adult woman who had mild COVID-19 (a few samples of this study predate the infection). Cell type and time point are not known.

This clonotype was observed a handful of times. The V and J genes are TRBV6-5 and TRBJ1-4, with TRBD1 as a possible D gene (6 bases). The V end was cut by 6 bases, the J end by 4 bases, with 9 bases between. The CDR3 runs 13 residues. Germline-derived CDR1 and CDR2 are MNHEY and SVGAGI. This CDR3 reads CASRTGDNEKLFF. The CDR3 DNA follows: TGTGCCAGCAGGACAGGCGATAATGAAAAACTGTTTTTT.

The gene calls are TRBV27 and TRBJ2-3; TRBD2 aligns across 9 bases. The germline gives CDR1 MNHEY, CDR2 SMNVEV (reference sequence). CDR3 size: 13 residues. V was clipped by 6 bases and J by 6 bases; unmatched bases: 4. The CDR3 nucleotides read TGTGCCAGCAGGTCTAGCGGGAAGGATACGCAGTATTTT. Translation: CASRSSGKDTQYF.

This clonotype was counted only a few times. The chain is built from TRBV7-2 and TRBJ2-1, with 11 bases identical to TRBD2. The V and J ends lost 3 bases and 4 bases, in that order; junction bases with no gene match: 17. CDR3 length: 20 residues. Germline-derived CDR1 and CDR2 are SGHTA and FQGNSA. CDR3 region: CASSFLASGTSGNRYNEQFF. CDR3 DNA: TGTGCCAGCAGCTTCCTAGCATCCGGGACTAGCGGCAACAGGTACAATGAGCAGTTCTTC.

V and J are TRBV12-3 or TRBV12-4 and TRBJ1-3; no definite D call. V dropped 3 bases and J dropped 0 bases, with 6 bases sitting between them. CDR3 size: 14 residues. The CDR3 loop reads CASSFRPSGNTIYF. CDR3 in DNA: TGTGCCAGCAGTTTCAGGCCCTCTGGAAACACCATATATTTT.

The chain combines TRBV5-5 with TRBJ2-5; the D is unclear. Trimming stripped 1 base from V and 3 bases from J, with 7 bases between. CDR3 length equals 13 residues. Germline CDR1 and CDR2: SGHKS and YYEKEE (reference sequence). CDR3 sequence reads: CASSLMAKETQYF. CDR3 in DNA: TGTGCCAGCAGCTTGATGGCCAAAGAGACCCAGTACTTC. Variable domain in full (rest from reference TRBV5-5 and TRBJ2-5): DAGVTQSPTHLIKTRGQQVTLRCSPISGHKSVSWYQQVLGQGPQFIFQYYEKEERGRGNFPDRFSARQFPNYSSELNVNALLLGDSALYLCASSLMAKETQYFGPGTRLLVL.

In this sample, this clonotype turned up once. This CDR3 reads CASKVRGTALGQPQHF. For the CDR3, the DNA is TGTGCCAGCAAGGTCCGCGGGACAGCCCTGGGGCAGCCCCAGCATTTT. The V call is TRBV6-2 or TRBV6-3, the J call TRBJ1-5, with 7 bases matching TRBD1. The CDR3 is 16 residues long. The trim removed 7 bases at V and 7 bases at J, leaving 16 bases unmatched. The germline CDR1 and CDR2 sequences are MNHEY and SVGEGT.

This chain connects TRBV24-1 to TRBJ1-5; perhaps TRBD1 as D (5 bases). This CDR3 is 13 amino acids long. V was pared by 4 bases and J by 7 bases, with 10 bases between. Germline-derived CDR1 and CDR2 are KGHDR and SFDVKD. The CDR3 region is CATSDRDRQPQHF. The CDR3 DNA is TGTGCCACCAGTGACCGTGACAGACAGCCCCAGCATTTT.

V gene TRBV2 combines with J gene TRBJ2-2; D not resolved. V lost 1 base to trimming and J lost 6 bases, with 12 bases between them. The germline CDR1 and CDR2 sequences are SNHLY and FYNNEI. The CDR3 totals 15 residues. The CDR3 region is CASSEGLRQAGELFF. The CDR3 coding sequence is TGTGCCAGCAGTGAAGGTCTCAGGCAGGCCGGGGAGCTGTTTTTT.

This clonotype occurred a few times. The chain employs TRBV25-1 and TRBJ2-7, with a tentative D call TRBD1 (6 bases). CDR1 and CDR2 (germline): MGHDK, SYGVNS. Between the trimmed V and J ends, which lost 4 bases and 9 bases, there was a span of 19 bases. This CDR3 spans 14 amino acids. Written as DNA, the CDR3 is TGTGCCAGCAGTGTAACCGGGACACCCAACGCGCAGTACTTC. Amino acids: CASSVTGTPNAQYF.

J is TRBJ2-3 and V is TRBV4-1; 13 bases match TRBD2. CDR1 and CDR2 (germline): MGHRA, YSYEKL. The CDR3 extends over 19 amino acids. V lost 0 bases to trimming and J lost 0 bases; unmatched junction nucleotides: 6. The CDR3 reads CASSQDQGLAGRSTDTQYF. As DNA, the CDR3 is TGCGCCAGCAGCCAAGATCAGGGACTAGCGGGGAGAAGCACAGATACGCAGTATTTT.

This chain uses TRBV29-1 with TRBJ2-5, with D perhaps TRBD1 (5 bases). Per the germline V gene, CDR1 is SQVTM and CDR2 is ANQGSEA. CDR3 size: 14 residues. V lost 0 bases to trimming and J lost 5 bases, with 13 bases between them. The CDR3 region is CSVEDWWGQETQYF. CDR3 DNA sequence: TGCAGCGTTGAAGATTGGTGGGGCCAGGAGACCCAGTACTTC.

DNA of the CDR3: TGTGCCAGCAGAAATTACCGGACAGGGGTGAACACTGAAGCTTTCTTT. It specifies CASRNYRTGVNTEAFF. This chain joins TRBV7-9 and TRBJ1-1; 9 bases line up with TRBD1. CDR3 length equals 16 residues. Germline trimming cut 6 bases from V and 0 bases from J; bases unmatched to any gene: 8. Germline V gene sequence: CDR1 SEHNR, CDR2 FQNEAQ (reference sequence).

This chain joins TRBV29-1 and TRBJ2-1; D is unclear. Looked up from germline, CDR1 is SQVTM and CDR2 is ANQGSEA. V lost 5 bases and J 10 bases, leaving 15 bases between the germline ends. The CDR3 runs to 12 residues. CDR3 residues: CSVPLQFREQFF. CDR3 DNA: TGCAGCGTTCCGCTTCAATTTCGGGAGCAGTTCTTC.

This chain connects TRBV30 to TRBJ1-6; D call uncertain. Per germline, CDR1 GTSNPN and CDR2 SVGIG (reference sequence). The CDR3 has 13 residues. V was clipped by 0 bases and J by 7 bases, with 7 bases between them. For the CDR3, the DNA is TGTGCCTGGAGTGTACAGAGCAATTCACCCCTCCACTTT. Its translation: CAWSVQSNSPLHF.

CDR3 nucleotide sequence: TGCGCCAGCAGCCATCAGACAGACCACTATGGCTACACCTTC. Its protein product is CASSHQTDHYGYTF. The chain has TRBV4-1 and TRBJ1-2; possibly TRBD1 for D (5 bases). Trimming shortened V by 3 bases and J by 3 bases, and 11 bases separated the two germline ends. This CDR3 region has 14 residues. Looked up from germline, CDR1 is MGHRA and CDR2 is YSYEKL.

The sample holds a few counts of this clonotype. At one end the junction does not follow the germline gene, possibly because of a read error. This chain connects TRBV5-1 to TRBJ1-2, with D unclear. The CDR3 has 11 amino acids. The germline V gene has CDR1 SGHRS and CDR2 YFSETQ. This CDR3 is CASSGGLTTLF. In DNA form, the CDR3 reads TGCGCCAGCAGCGGAGGACTGACTACCCTCTTC.

The chain is built from TRBV6-5 and TRBJ2-1; 10 bases align to TRBD1. The CDR3 totals 14 residues. Trimming took 4 bases from V and 7 from J; bases not matched to a gene: 4. Germline V gene sequence: CDR1 MNHEY, CDR2 SVGAGI. DNA of the CDR3: TGTGCCAGCAGTTGGACAGGGGGTGGAAATGAGCAGTTCTTC. Protein product: CASSWTGGGNEQFF.

There are a few counts of this clonotype. The gene calls are TRBV6-1 and TRBJ2-7; 8 bases are shared with TRBD1. The V gene end was trimmed by 7 bases and the J gene end by 3 bases; junction bases not matched to a gene: 2. Germline CDR1 is MNHNS and CDR2 is SASEGT. CDR3 length: 12 residues. CDR3 residues: CASTDRGYEQYF. For the CDR3, the DNA is TGTGCCAGCACTGACAGGGGCTACGAGCAGTACTTC.

The rearrangement uses TRBV20-1 and TRBJ2-2; TRBD1 is a possible D gene (5 bases). The CDR3 loop spans 16 amino acids. Germline CDR1 reads DFQATT; CDR2 reads SNEGSKA (reference sequence). V was clipped by 1 base and J by 1 base, with 13 bases between them. CDR3 coding DNA: TGCAGTGCTAGAGGAAGCCCGACAGTGAACACCGGGGAGCTGTTTTTT. This sequence encodes CSARGSPTVNTGELFF.

V usage is TRBV19 and J usage is TRBJ2-5; 11 nucleotides line up with TRBD1. This CDR3 contains 15 residues. The junction had 3 bases not matched to a gene; V was cut back by 3 bases and J by 3 bases. CDR1 and CDR2 (germline): LNHDA, SQIVND (reference sequence). Written as DNA, the CDR3 is TGTGCCAGTAGTATCGGGACAGGGGGAAAAGAGACCCAGTACTTC. Translating gives CASSIGTGGKETQYF.

This clonotype was detected only a few times. In DNA, the CDR3 is TGTGCCAGCAGCTCGCCTCAGGGGCATGGTCCCTACAATGAGCAGTTCTTC. This translates into CASSSPQGHGPYNEQFF. The chain couples TRBV5-5 to TRBJ2-1; weak D call: TRBD1 (6 bases). The germline CDR1 and CDR2 sequences are SGHKS and YYEKEE (reference sequence). The CDR3 spans 17 residues. Trimming took 3 bases from V and 2 from J, leaving 18 bases between them.

The chain links TRBV7-8 to TRBJ1-5; no reliable D call. V lost 6 bases to trimming and J lost 6 bases, with 18 bases between them. The germline CDR1 and CDR2 sequences are SGHVS and FQNEAQ. There are 15 residues in the CDR3. The CDR3 loop is CASSKRGLWSQPQHF. Written as DNA, the CDR3 is TGTGCCAGCAGTAAACGAGGGCTGTGGAGTCAGCCCCAGCATTTT.